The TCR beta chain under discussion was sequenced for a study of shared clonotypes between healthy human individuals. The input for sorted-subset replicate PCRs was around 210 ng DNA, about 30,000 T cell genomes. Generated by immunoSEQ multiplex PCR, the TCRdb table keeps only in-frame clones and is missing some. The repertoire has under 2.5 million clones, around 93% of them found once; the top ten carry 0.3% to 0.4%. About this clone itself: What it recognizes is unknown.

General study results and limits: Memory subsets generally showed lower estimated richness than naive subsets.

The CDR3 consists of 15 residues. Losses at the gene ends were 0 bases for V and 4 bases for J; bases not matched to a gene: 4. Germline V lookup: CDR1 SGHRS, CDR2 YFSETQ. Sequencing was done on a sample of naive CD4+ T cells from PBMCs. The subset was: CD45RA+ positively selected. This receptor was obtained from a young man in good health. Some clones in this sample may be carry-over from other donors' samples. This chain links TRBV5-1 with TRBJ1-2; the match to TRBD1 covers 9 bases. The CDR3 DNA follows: TGCGCCAGCAGCTTGGGAGGGACAGGGTCCTATGGCTACACCTTC. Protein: CASSLGGTGSYGYTF.